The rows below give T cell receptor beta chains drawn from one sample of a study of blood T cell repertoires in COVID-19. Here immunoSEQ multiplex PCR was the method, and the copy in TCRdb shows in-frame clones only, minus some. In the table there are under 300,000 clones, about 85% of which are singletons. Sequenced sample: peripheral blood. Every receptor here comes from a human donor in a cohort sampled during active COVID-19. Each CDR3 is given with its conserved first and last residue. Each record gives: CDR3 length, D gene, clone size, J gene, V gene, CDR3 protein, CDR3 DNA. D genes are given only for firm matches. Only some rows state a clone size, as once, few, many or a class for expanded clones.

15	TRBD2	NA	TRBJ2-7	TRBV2	CASSVTAGGPYEQYF	TGTGCCAGCAGTGTTACAGCGGGAGGGCCCTACGAGCAGTACTTC
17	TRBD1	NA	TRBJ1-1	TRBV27	CASSLMGTVSLGTEAFF	TGTGCCAGCAGTTTAATGGGGACAGTCAGTTTGGGGACTGAAGCTTTCTTT
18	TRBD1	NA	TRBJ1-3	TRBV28	CASSPLGQAENSGNTIYF	TGTGCCAGCAGCCCACTTGGACAGGCAGAAAACTCTGGAAACACCATATATTTT
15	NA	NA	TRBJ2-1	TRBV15	CATSSGSNGYNEQFF	TGTGCCACCAGCAGCGGGTCGAACGGTTACAATGAGCAGTTCTTC
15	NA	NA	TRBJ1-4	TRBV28	CASSLGGSLNEKLFF	TGTGCCAGCAGTTTAGGAGGCAGCTTAAATGAAAAACTGTTTTTT
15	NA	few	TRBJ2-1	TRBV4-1	CASSQDSAGNDEQFF	TGCGCCAGCAGCCAAGATTCCGCGGGGAACGATGAGCAGTTCTTC
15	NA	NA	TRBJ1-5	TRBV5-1	CASSFLGGLGQPQHF	TGCGCCAGCAGCTTCCTGGGCGGACTGGGACAGCCCCAGCATTTT
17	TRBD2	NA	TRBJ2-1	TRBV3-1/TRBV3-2	CASSRLGTSGSRNEQFF	TGTGCCAGCAGCCGACTCGGGACTAGCGGGAGCCGGAATGAGCAGTTCTTC
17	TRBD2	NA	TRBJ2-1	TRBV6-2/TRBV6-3	CASSLGTSGRVRNEQFF	TGTGCCAGCAGTCTAGGAACTAGCGGGAGGGTTAGGAATGAGCAGTTCTTC
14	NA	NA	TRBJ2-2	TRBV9	CASSVEARTGELFF	TGTGCCAGCAGCGTAGAAGCAAGGACAGGGGAGCTGTTTTTT
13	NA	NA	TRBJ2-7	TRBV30	CAWSALRGAEQYF	TGTGCCTGGAGTGCCCTCAGGGGGGCCGAGCAGTACTTC
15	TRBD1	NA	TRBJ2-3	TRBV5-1	CASSLVGRGPDTQYF	TGCGCCAGCAGCTTGGTCGGCAGGGGGCCGGATACGCAGTATTTT
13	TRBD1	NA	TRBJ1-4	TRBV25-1	CASRGQGAEKLFF	TGTGCCAGCAGGGGACAGGGGGCCGAGAAACTGTTTTTT
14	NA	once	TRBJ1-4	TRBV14	CASSQTGINEKLFF	TGTGCCAGCAGCCAGACAGGAATTAATGAAAAACTGTTTTTT
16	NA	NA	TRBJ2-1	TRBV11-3	CASSLGGGYSYNEQFF	TGTGCCAGCAGCTTGGGAGGGGGTTACTCCTACAATGAGCAGTTCTTC
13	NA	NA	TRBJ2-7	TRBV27	CASSRTRFYEQYF	TGTGCCAGCAGTAGGACACGATTCTACGAGCAGTACTTC
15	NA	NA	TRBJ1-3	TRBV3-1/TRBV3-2	CASSPHQGRRNTIYF	TGTGCCAGCAGCCCCCATCAGGGAAGGCGAAACACCATATATTTT
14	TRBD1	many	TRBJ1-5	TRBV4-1	CASSQGDRVQPQHF	TGCGCCAGCAGCCAAGGGGACAGGGTACAGCCCCAGCATTTT
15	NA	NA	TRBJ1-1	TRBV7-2	CASSLDWGLETEAFF	TGTGCCAGCAGCTTAGACTGGGGGCTAGAAACTGAAGCTTTCTTT
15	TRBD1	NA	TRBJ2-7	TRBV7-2	CASSPTAGQGYEQYF	TGTGCCAGCAGCCCTACGGCGGGACAGGGCTACGAGCAGTACTTC
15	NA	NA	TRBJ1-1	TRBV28	CASSFTRVPGTEAFF	TGTGCCAGCAGTTTCACCAGGGTTCCGGGCACTGAAGCTTTCTTT
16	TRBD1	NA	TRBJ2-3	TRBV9	CASSVAQTGGTDTQYF	TGTGCCAGCAGCGTAGCCCAGACAGGGGGAACAGATACGCAGTATTTT
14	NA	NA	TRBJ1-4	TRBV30	CAWRVAGRDEKLFF	TGTGCCTGGAGGGTCGCGGGACGTGATGAAAAACTGTTTTTT
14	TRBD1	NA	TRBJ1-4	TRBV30	CAWSAGTGVEKLFF	TGTGCCTGGAGTGCCGGGACAGGGGTCGAAAAACTGTTTTTT
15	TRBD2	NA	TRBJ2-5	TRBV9	CASSPWTSGKETQYF	TGTGCCAGCAGCCCCTGGACTAGCGGGAAAGAGACCCAGTACTTC
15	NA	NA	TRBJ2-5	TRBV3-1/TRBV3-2	CASSPSGVLRETQYF	TGTGCCAGCAGCCCATCGGGGGTCCTCCGAGAGACCCAGTACTTC
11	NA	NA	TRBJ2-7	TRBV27	CASSYTYEQYF	TGTGCCAGCAGTTACACCTACGAGCAGTACTTC
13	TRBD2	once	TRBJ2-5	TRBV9	CASSTRLAETQYF	TGTGCCAGCAGCACGAGACTAGCGGAGACCCAGTACTTC
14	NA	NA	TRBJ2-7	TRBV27	CASSRIGNNYEQYF	TGTGCCAGCAGTCGCATCGGGAATAACTACGAGCAGTACTTC